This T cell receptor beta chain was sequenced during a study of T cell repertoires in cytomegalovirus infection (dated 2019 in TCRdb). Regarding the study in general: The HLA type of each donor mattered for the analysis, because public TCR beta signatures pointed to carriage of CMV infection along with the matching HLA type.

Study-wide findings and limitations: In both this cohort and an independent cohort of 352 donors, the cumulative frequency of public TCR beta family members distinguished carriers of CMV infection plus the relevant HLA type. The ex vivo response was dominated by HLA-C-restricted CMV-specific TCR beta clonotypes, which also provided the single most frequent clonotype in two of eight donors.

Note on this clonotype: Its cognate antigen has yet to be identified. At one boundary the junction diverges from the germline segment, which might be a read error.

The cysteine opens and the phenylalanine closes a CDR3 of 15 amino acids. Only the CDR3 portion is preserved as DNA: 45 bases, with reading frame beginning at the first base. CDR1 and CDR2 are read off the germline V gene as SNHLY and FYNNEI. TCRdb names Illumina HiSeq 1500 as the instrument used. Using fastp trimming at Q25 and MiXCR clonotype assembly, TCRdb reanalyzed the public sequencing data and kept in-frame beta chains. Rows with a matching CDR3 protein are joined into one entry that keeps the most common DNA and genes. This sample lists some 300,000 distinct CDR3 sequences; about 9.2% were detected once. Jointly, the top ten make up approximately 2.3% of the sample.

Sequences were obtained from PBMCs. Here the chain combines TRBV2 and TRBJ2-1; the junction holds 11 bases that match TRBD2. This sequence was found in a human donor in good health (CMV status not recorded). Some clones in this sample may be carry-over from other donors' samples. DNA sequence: TGTGCCAGCAGAGAAGGACTAGCGGGCATCAATGAGCAGTTCTTC. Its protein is CASREGLAGINEQFF.